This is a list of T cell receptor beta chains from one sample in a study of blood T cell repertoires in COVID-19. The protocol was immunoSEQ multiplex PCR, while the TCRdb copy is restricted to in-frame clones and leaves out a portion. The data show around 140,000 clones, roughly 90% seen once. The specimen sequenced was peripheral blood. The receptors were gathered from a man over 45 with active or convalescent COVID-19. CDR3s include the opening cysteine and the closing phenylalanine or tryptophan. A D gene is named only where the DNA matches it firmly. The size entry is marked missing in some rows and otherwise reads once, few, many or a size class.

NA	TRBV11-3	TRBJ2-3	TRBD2	TGTGCCAGCAGCCGGGAGGGGGGTAGCACAGATACGCAGTATTTT	CASSREGGSTDTQYF
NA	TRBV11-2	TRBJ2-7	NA	TGTGCCAGCAGCTTAGACAGGGTTGGAAACGAGCAGTACTTC	CASSLDRVGNEQYF
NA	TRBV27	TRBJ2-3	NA	TGTGCCAGCAGTTTATTCGGTACTTATACGCAGTATTTT	CASSLFGTYTQYF
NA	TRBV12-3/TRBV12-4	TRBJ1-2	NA	TGTGCCAGCAGTTTAGGGCAAACCTATGGCTACACCTTC	CASSLGQTYGYTF
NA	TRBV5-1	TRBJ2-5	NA	TGCGCCAGCAGCTGGTCGGGGAAAGAGACCCAGTACTTC	CASSWSGKETQYF
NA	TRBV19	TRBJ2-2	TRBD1	TGTGCCAGTAGTATAGTATCGGACAGGGTCAGCGGGGAGCTGTTTTTT	CASSIVSDRVSGELFF
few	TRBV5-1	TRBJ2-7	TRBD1	TGCGCCAGCAGCCCCGAAGGGACAGGAGGAGGTGTGGAGCAGTACTTC	CASSPEGTGGGVEQYF
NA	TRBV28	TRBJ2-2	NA	TGTGCCAGCAGTTTATTTGACAGGAACACCGGGGAGCTGTTTTTT	CASSLFDRNTGELFF
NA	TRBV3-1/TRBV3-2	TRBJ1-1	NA	TGTGCCAGCAGCCAAGATTTTATGGGCAACACTGAAGCTTTCTTT	CASSQDFMGNTEAFF
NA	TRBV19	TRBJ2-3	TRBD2	TGTGCCAGTAGGGCTGTCGGGGGGTCAACGCAGTATTTT	CASRAVGGSTQYF
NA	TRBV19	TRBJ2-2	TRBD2	TGTGCCAGTACTAGCGGGGGATACTCGAACACCGGGGAGCTGTTTTTT	CASTSGGYSNTGELFF
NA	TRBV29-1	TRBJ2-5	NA	TGCAGCGTTGAACCTGGACAAGTAAGAGAGACCCAGTACTTC	CSVEPGQVRETQYF
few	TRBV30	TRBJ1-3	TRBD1	TGTGCCTGGAGCAGGGGGCTGGGAAACACCATATATTTT	CAWSRGLGNTIYF
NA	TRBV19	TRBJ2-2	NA	TGTGCCAGTAGTATAGGGAGACACGGAGGATCCATGAGGGACACCGGGGAGCTGTTTTTT	CASSIGRHGGSMRDTGELFF
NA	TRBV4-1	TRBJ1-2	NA	TGCGCCAGCAGCCAAGATAACGGGTTTGGCTACACCTTC	CASSQDNGFGYTF
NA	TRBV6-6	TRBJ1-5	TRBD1	TGTGCCAGCAGTCAACGATGGGGACAGGAAGGGAATCAGCCCCAGCATTTT	CASSQRWGQEGNQPQHF
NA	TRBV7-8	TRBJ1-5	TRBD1	TGTGCCAGCAGCTTAGCCCCAGGGGGTGGACAGCCCCAGCATTTT	CASSLAPGGGQPQHF
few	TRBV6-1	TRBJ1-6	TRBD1	TGTGCCAGCAGTGACGGGACAGGGGTTTCACCCCTCCACTTT	CASSDGTGVSPLHF